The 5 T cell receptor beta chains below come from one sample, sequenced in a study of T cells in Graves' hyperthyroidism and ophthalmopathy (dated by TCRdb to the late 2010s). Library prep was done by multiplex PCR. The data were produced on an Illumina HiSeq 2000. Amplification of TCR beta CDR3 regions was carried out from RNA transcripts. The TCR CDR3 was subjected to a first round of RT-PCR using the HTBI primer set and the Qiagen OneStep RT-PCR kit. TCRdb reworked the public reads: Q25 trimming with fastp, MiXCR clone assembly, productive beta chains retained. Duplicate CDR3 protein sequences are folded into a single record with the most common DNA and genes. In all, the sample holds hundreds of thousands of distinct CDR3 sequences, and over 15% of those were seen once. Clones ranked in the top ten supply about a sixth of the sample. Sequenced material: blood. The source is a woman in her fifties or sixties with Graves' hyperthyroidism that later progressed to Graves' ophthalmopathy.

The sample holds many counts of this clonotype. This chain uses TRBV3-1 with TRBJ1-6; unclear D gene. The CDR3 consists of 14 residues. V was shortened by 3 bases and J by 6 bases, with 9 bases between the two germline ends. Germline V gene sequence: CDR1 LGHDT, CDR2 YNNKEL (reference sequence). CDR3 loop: CASSQGRSNSPLHF. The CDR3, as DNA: TGTGCCAGCAGCCAGGGGAGGAGTAATTCACCCCTCCACTTT.

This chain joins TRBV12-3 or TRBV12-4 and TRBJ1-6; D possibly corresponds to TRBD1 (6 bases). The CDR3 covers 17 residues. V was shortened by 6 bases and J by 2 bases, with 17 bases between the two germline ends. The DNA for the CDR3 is TGTGCCAGCAGCCTAGACAGCGGGACAACCTATAATTCACCCCTCCACTTT. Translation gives CASSLDSGTTYNSPLHF.

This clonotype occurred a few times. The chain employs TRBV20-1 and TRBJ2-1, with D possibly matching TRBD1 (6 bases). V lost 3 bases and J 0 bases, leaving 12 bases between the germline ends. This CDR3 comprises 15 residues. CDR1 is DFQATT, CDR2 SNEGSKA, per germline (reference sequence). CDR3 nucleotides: TGCAGTGCTAGGAAGGGGGAGAGCTCCTACAATGAGCAGTTCTTC. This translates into CSARKGESSYNEQFF.

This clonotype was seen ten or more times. DNA for the CDR3: TGTGCCAGCAGGGGACAGGGCGGGGTACTTCTGTACTATGGCTACACCTTC. As protein: CASRGQGGVLLYYGYTF. This chain connects TRBV6-1 to TRBJ1-2, with 9 bases matching TRBD1. The ends lost 6 bases at V and 3 bases at J; junction bases unmatched: 14. The CDR3 contains 17 residues. Germline values: CDR1 MNHNS, CDR2 SASEGT.

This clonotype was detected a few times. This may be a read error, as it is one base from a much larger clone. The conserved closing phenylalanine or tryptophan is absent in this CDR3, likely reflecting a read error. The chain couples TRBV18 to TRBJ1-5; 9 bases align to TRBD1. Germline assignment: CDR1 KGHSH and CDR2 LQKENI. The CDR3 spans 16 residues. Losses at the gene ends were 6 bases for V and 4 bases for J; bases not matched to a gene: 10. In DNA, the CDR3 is TGTGCCAGCTCGCCCGGGACAGGGAGTCGGAATCAGCCCCAGCATTTA. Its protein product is CASSPGTGSRNQPQHL.